A single sample gave rise to the 11 T cell receptor beta chains below, sequenced in a study of T-cell memory formation after mild COVID-19. TCRdb re-called the 5' RACE reads with MiXCR, one entry per CDR3 protein. The table has approximately 260,000 distinct CDR3 sequences, 15% to 20% seen once. The sample taken for sequencing was PBMCs or a T cell subset sorted from them (not recorded which). Every receptor here comes from a man aged 18-30 years who had mild COVID-19 (a few samples of this study predate the infection). Cell type and time point are not known.

The chain joins TRBV5-1 to TRBJ2-1, with D unresolved. CDR1 and CDR2 (germline): SGHRS, YFSETQ. V shed 2 bases and J shed 10 bases, with 16 bases lying between them. There are 14 residues in the CDR3. CDR3 in DNA: TGCGCCAGCAGCTTAGGTCCAAAGTTGGGGGAGCAGTTCTTC. Protein product: CASSLGPKLGEQFF.

This clonotype showed up just a few times. For the CDR3, the DNA is TGTGCCAGCAGCTTACTGGGACAGGGGGCGACTGAAGCTTTCTTT. This gives the protein CASSLLGQGATEAFF. The chain combines TRBV7-9 with TRBJ1-1; the match to TRBD1 covers 12 bases. The CDR3 covers 15 residues. The V segment lost 2 bases and the J segment 5 bases; nucleotides outside the gene matches: 3. Germline loops: CDR1 SEHNR, CDR2 FQNEAQ (reference sequence).

The rearrangement joins TRBV30 to TRBJ1-2; a possible D gene is TRBD1 (5 bases). The CDR3 is made up of 12 amino acids. Germline assignment: CDR1 GTSNPN and CDR2 SVGIG (reference sequence). The ends were cut back, 4 bases at V and 6 bases at J, with 12 bases in the middle. The CDR3 sequence: CAWTPGGHGYTF. As DNA, the CDR3 is TGTGCCTGGACTCCGGGGGGACATGGCTACACCTTC.

This clonotype appeared a few times. The rearrangement joins TRBV5-1 to TRBJ1-1; weak D call: TRBD1 (6 bases). Trimming cost V 2 bases and J 1 base, with 12 bases left between them. Germline lookup yields CDR1 SGHRS and CDR2 YFSETQ. The CDR3 covers 15 residues. The CDR3 spells CASSLQPGQNTEAFF. CDR3 coding DNA: TGCGCCAGCAGCTTACAACCGGGACAGAACACTGAAGCTTTCTTT.

The chain has TRBV18 and TRBJ1-1; D possibly corresponds to TRBD1 (5 bases). Per the germline V gene, CDR1 is KGHSH and CDR2 is LQKENI. Trimming cost V 3 bases and J 0 bases, with 11 bases left between them. This CDR3 has 15 residues. CDR3 amino acids: CASSPYGALNTEAFF. CDR3 sequence (DNA): TGTGCCAGCTCACCGTACGGGGCCCTGAACACTGAAGCTTTCTTT.

This chain joins TRBV7-2 and TRBJ2-7; D is unclear. V lost 2 bases, J lost 1 base, and 6 bases lay in between. The CDR3 has 13 amino acids. Germline V gene sequence: CDR1 SGHTA, CDR2 FQGNSA. This CDR3 reads CASSLYGSYEQYF. CDR3 in DNA: TGTGCCAGCAGCTTATACGGGTCCTACGAGCAGTACTTC.

In its sample, this clonotype was seen a few times. This chain connects TRBV10-2 to TRBJ2-5; TRBD2 matches 13 bases. J gave up 5 bases and V 3 bases, and 6 bases lay outside the gene matches. The length of the CDR3 is 16 residues. Germline V gene sequence: CDR1 WSHSY, CDR2 SAAADI. CDR3 residues: CASSDLGTSGKETQYF. The DNA of the CDR3 is TGCGCCAGCAGTGATTTGGGGACTAGCGGGAAGGAGACCCAGTACTTC.

The table lists this clonotype with many counts. The chain couples TRBV25-1 to TRBJ2-1, with TRBD2 matching 7 bases. Per the germline V gene, CDR1 is MGHDK and CDR2 is SYGVNS. The V and J ends lost 7 bases and 8 bases, in that order; junction bases with no gene match: 20. This CDR3 spans 17 amino acids. DNA for the CDR3: TGTGCCAGCACCCCATGGGAGGGGTCAACTCCATCGGATGAGCAGTTCTTC. Its translation is CASTPWEGSTPSDEQFF. Full variable domain (missing parts from reference TRBV25-1 and TRBJ2-1): EADIYQTPRYLVIGTGKKITLECSQTMGHDKMYWYQQDPGMELHLIHYSYGVNSTEKGDLSSESTVSRIRTEHFPLTLESARPSHTSQYLCASTPWEGSTPSDEQFFGPGTRLTVL.

The V gene is TRBV3-1, the J gene TRBJ2-1, with TRBD1 identical over 7 bases. This CDR3 region has 17 residues. V lost 3 bases to trimming and J lost 0 bases; unmatched junction nucleotides: 8. From germline, CDR1 is LGHDT and CDR2 YNNKEL (reference sequence). The CDR3: CASSQTRTGFSYNEQFF. The DNA of the CDR3 is TGTGCCAGCAGCCAGACTCGGACAGGCTTCTCCTACAATGAGCAGTTCTTC.

V and J are TRBV2 and TRBJ1-2; tentatively, D is TRBD1 (5 bases). Between the trimmed V and J ends, which lost 6 bases and 1 base, there was a span of 12 bases. The CDR3 loop spans 14 amino acids. Germline V gene sequence: CDR1 SNHLY, CDR2 FYNNEI. The CDR3 DNA is TGTGCCAGCAGCCTCCGACAGTTTAACTATGGCTACACCTTC. It is translated as CASSLRQFNYGYTF.

V gene TRBV4-1 combines with J gene TRBJ2-3; TRBD2 matches 7 bases. Germline-derived CDR1 and CDR2 are MGHRA and YSYEKL. The CDR3 covers 15 residues. The J segment lost 1 base and the V segment lost 7 bases, leaving 8 bases of the junction unmatched. The CDR3 region is CASNVGGGGTDTQYF. CDR3 coding DNA: TGCGCCAGCAACGTCGGGGGAGGGGGCACAGATACGCAGTATTTT.